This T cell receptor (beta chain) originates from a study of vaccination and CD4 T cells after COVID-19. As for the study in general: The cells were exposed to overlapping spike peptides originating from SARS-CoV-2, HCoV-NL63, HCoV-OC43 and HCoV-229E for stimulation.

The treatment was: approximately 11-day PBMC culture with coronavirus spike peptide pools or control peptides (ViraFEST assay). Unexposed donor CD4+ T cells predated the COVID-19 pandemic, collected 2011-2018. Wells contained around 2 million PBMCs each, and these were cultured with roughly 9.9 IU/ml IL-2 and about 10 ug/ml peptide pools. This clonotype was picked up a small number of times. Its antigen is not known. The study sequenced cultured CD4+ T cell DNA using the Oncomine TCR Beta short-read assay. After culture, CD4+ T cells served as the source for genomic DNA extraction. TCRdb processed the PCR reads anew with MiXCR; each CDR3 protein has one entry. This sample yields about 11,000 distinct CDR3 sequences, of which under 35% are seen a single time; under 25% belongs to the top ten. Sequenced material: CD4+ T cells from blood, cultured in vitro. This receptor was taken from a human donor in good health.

In nucleotides, the CDR3 is TGTGCCAGCAGAACTTCTAGCGGGAGCTCCTACGAGCAGTACTTC. Protein sequence: CASRTSSGSSYEQYF. The chain has TRBV11-2 and TRBJ2-7; 10 bases match TRBD2. The CDR3 is 15 amino acids. V shed 6 bases, J shed 0 bases, and the junction held 5 bases outside the gene matches. CDR1 is SGHAT and CDR2 is FQNNGV in the germline V gene.